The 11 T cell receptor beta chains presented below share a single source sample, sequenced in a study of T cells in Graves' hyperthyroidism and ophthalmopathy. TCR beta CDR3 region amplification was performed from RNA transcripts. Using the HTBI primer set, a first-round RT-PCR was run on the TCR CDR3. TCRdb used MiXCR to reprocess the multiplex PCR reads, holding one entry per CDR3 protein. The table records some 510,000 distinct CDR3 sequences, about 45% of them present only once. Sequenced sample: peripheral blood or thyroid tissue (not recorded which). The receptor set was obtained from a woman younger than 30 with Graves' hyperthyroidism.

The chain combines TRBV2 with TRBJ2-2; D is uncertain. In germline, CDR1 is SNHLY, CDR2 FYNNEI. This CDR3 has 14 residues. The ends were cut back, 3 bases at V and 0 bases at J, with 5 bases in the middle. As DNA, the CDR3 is TGTGCCAGCAGTGAGGCCGCGAACACCGGGGAGCTGTTTTTT. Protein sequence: CASSEAANTGELFF.

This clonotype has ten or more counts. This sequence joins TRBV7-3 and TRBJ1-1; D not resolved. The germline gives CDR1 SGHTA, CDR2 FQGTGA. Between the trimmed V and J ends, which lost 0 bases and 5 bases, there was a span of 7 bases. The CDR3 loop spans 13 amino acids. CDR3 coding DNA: TGTGCCAGCAGCTTAACGACGGGGACTGAAGCTTTCTTT. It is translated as CASSLTTGTEAFF.

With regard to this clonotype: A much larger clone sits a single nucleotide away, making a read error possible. The CDR3 sequence: CASSYYGTKGEQYF. The CDR3 nucleotides are TGTGCCAGCAGTTACTACGGGACTAAAGGCGAGCAGTACTTC. V and J are TRBV7-9 and TRBJ2-7; 7 bases fit TRBD2. Trimming at V came to 6 bases and at J to 6 bases, leaving 11 bases not matched to a gene. CDR3 size: 14 residues. The germline gives CDR1 SEHNR, CDR2 FQNEAQ (reference sequence).

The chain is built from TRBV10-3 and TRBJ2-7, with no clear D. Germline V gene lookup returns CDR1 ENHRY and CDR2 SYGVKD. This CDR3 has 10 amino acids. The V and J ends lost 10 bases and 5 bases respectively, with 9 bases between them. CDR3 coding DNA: TGTGCCACGGCTGGGGACGAGCAGTACTTC. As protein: CATAGDEQYF.

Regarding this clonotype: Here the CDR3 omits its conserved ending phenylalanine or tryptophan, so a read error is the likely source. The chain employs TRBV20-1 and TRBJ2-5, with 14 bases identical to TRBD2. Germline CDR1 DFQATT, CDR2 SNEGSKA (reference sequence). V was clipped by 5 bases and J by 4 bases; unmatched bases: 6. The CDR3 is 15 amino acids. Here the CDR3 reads CSAWGTSGSGETQYL. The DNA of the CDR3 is TGCAGTGCTTGGGGGACTAGCGGGAGTGGAGAGACCCAGTACCTC.

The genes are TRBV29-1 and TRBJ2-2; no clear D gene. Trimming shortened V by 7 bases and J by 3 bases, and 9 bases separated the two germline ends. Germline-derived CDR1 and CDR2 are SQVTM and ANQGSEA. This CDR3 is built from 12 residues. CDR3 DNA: TGCAGCGCCGACCGGGACACCGGGGAGCTGTTTTTT. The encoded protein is CSADRDTGELFF.

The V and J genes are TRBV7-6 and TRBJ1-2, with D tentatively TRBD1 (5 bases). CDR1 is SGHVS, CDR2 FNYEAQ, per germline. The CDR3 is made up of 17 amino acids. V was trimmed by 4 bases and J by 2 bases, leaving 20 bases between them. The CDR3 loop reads CASSSLEIPQGNYGYTF. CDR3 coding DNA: TGTGCCAGCAGCTCCCTCGAGATCCCGCAGGGAAACTATGGCTACACCTTC.

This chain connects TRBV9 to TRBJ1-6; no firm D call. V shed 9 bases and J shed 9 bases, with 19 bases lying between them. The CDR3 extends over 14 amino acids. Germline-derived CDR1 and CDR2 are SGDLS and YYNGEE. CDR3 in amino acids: CATTAGRQVSPLHF. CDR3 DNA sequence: TGTGCCACCACAGCGGGGAGACAAGTTTCACCCCTCCACTTT.

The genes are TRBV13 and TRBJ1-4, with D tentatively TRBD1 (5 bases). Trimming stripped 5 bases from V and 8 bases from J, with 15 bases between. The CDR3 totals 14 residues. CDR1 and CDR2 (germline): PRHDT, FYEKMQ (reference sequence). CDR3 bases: TGTGCCAGCAGCCCGACCAGGGTGGGCGAAAAACTGTTTTTT. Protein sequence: CASSPTRVGEKLFF.

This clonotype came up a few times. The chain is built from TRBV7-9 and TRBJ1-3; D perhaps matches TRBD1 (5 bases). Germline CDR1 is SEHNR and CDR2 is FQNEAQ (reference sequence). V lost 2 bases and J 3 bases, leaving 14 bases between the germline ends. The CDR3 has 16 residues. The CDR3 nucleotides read TGTGCCAGCAGCTTATCCCCGGCGAGGGGTGGAAACACCATATATTTT. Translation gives CASSLSPARGGNTIYF.

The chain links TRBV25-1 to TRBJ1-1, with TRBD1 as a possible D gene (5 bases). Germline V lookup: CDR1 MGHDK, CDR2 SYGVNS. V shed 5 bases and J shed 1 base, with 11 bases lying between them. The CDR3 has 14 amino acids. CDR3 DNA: TGTGCCAGCAGTTCGTCCGGGGGGAACACTGAAGCTTTCTTT. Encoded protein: CASSSSGGNTEAFF.